Following are 20 T cell receptor beta chains from one sample sequenced in a study of T cell responses to AZD1222 COVID-19 vaccine. Assay used: immunoSEQ multiplex PCR; TCRdb lists only in-frame clones, some missing. This sample has roughly 170,000 clones, with approximately 94% found just once. The sample consisted of peripheral blood, taken 28 days after the second AZD1222 dose. These receptors all come from an adult who received the AZD1222 COVID-19 vaccine.

This chain joins TRBV6-4 and TRBJ1-1; 8 positions match TRBD1. The J segment lost 5 bases and the V segment lost 4 bases, leaving 3 bases of the junction unmatched. CDR1 MRHNA and CDR2 SNTAGT come from the germline V gene. The CDR3 runs to 13 residues. CDR3 in amino acids: CASSADRGTEAFF. The CDR3 DNA is TGTGCCAGCAGTGCCGACAGGGGAACTGAAGCTTTCTTT.

CDR3 coding DNA: TGTGCCAGCAGCCAAGAGGACTTCGCAACTAATGAAAAACTGTTTTTT. This translates into CASSQEDFATNEKLFF. V is TRBV4-2 and J is TRBJ1-4; no clear D gene. Germline CDR1 and CDR2: LGHNA and YNFKEQ. The germline V and J ends were trimmed by 0 bases and 0 bases, with 8 bases remaining between them. This CDR3 is 16 amino acids long.

This chain links TRBV7-2 with TRBJ1-1, with D possibly TRBD1 on 6 matching bases. The CDR3 has 16 amino acids. V gave up 5 bases and J gave up 3 bases, with 19 bases separating them. The germline V gene has CDR1 SGHTA and CDR2 FQGNSA. The CDR3 sequence is CASSPLGGEWDTEAFF. In nucleotides, the CDR3 is TGTGCCAGCAGCCCTCTGGGGGGCGAATGGGACACTGAAGCTTTCTTT.

The V gene is TRBV5-1, the J gene TRBJ2-2; 10 bases map to TRBD1. Germline CDR1 and CDR2: SGHRS and YFSETQ. CDR3 length equals 17 residues. Germline trimming cut 3 bases from V and 7 bases from J; bases unmatched to any gene: 12. The CDR3 loop is CASSSAEWTGGIGELFF. The CDR3 bases are TGCGCCAGCAGCTCCGCGGAGTGGACAGGGGGTATCGGGGAGCTGTTTTTT.

The chain links TRBV12-5 to TRBJ2-2; D gene uncertain. V lost 3 bases to trimming and J lost 4 bases, with 30 bases between them. From germline, CDR1 is LGHNT and CDR2 FRNRAP. The length of the CDR3 is 21 residues. This CDR3 is CASGLFGSLGPRVKSTGELFF. CDR3 DNA sequence: TGTGCTAGTGGTTTATTCGGAAGCCTTGGCCCTCGAGTGAAATCCACCGGGGAGCTGTTTTTT.

The chain employs TRBV9 and TRBJ1-6; possible D gene TRBD1, 5 bases. Germline V gene sequence: CDR1 SGDLS, CDR2 YYNGEE. This CDR3 spans 14 amino acids. V was shortened by 1 base and J by 7 bases, with 9 bases between the two germline ends. CDR3 amino acids: CASSVLTGNSPLHF. The CDR3 DNA reads as TGTGCCAGCAGCGTATTAACAGGAAATTCACCCCTCCACTTT. The full variable domain, completed using reference TRBV9 and TRBJ1-6, is DSGVTQTPKHLITATGQRVTLRCSPRSGDLSVYWYQQSLDQGLQFLIQYYNGEERAKGNILERFSAQQFPDLHSELNLSSLELGDSALYFCASSVLTGNSPLHFGNGTRLTVT.

The genes are TRBV12-3 or TRBV12-4 and TRBJ2-2, with a possible D match to TRBD2 (6 bases). V was cut by 5 bases and J by 7 bases, with 11 bases left in between. There are 13 residues in the CDR3. The CDR3 region is CASSLRLDGELFF. The CDR3 DNA sequence: TGTGCCAGCAGTCTCCGACTAGACGGGGAGCTGTTTTTT.

This chain links TRBV4-3 with TRBJ2-1; D may correspond to TRBD1 or TRBD2 (5 bases each). CDR1 is LGHNA, CDR2 YSLEER, per germline. CDR3 length: 16 residues. Trimming took 1 base from V and 8 from J, leaving 18 bases between them. The CDR3 DNA follows: TGCGCCAGCAGCCAAGCAATAACGGGACCCAGTCATGAGCAGTTCTTC. Encoded protein: CASSQAITGPSHEQFF.

The rearrangement links TRBV12-5 to TRBJ2-7; TRBD2 might be the D (5 bases). Germline lookup yields CDR1 LGHNT and CDR2 FRNRAP. The CDR3 is 16 amino acids. Between the trimmed V and J ends, which lost 7 bases and 4 bases, there was a span of 23 bases. The CDR3 protein is CASATPNLAYDYEQYF. In nucleotides, the CDR3 is TGTGCTAGTGCCACCCCTAACCTAGCCTACGATTACGAGCAGTACTTC. Based on the CDR3 plus reference TRBV12-5 and TRBJ2-7, the full variable domain is DARVTQTPRHKVTEMGQEVTMRCQPILGHNTVFWYRQTMMQGLELLAYFRNRAPLDDSGMPKDRFSAEMPDATLATLKIQPSEPRDSAVYFCASATPNLAYDYEQYFGPGTRLTVT.

Remarks on this clone: Other nucleotide sequences from this sample produce the same CDR3. The chain links TRBV6-5 to TRBJ2-1; D remains unclear. V was cut by 6 bases and J by 4 bases, with 4 bases left in between. The germline CDR1 and CDR2 sequences are MNHEY and SVGAGI. The CDR3 loop spans 11 amino acids. The CDR3 loop reads CASSLYNEQFF. As DNA, the CDR3 is TGTGCCAGCAGCCTTTACAATGAGCAGTTCTTC.

Turning to this clone: This CDR3 fails to terminate in the conserved phenylalanine or tryptophan, so it likely reflects a read error. The DNA is left out, because the CDR3 cannot be placed on it with certainty; the CDR3 is given as TCRdb lists it. This rearrangement joins TRBV25-1 to TRBJ1-2; the table assigns TRBD1, which was not confirmed against the DNA. The CDR3 numbers 11 amino acids, ends counted. Germline-derived CDR1 and CDR2 are MGHDK and SYGVNS. The CDR3 region is CASIGRAGGLL.

This chain uses TRBV11-3 with TRBJ2-3; TRBD2 matches 7 bases. The CDR3 extends over 14 amino acids. With 3 bases clipped from V and 7 bases from J, the junction kept 7 bases outside the gene matches. Looked up from germline, CDR1 is SGHNT and CDR2 is YENEEA. CDR3 in DNA: TGTGCCAGCAGCTTTTCTAGCGGCACGAATACGCAGTATTTT. Protein: CASSFSSGTNTQYF.

This chain links TRBV2 with TRBJ2-2; 7 bases align to TRBD2. V dropped 7 bases and J dropped 5; count of bases not matched to a gene: 4. The CDR3 is 13 residues long. Germline CDR1 reads SNHLY; CDR2 reads FYNNEI. The chain's CDR3 is CASKGLRTGELFF. CDR3 DNA sequence: TGTGCCAGCAAGGGACTACGGACCGGGGAGCTGTTTTTT.

The gene calls are TRBV28 and TRBJ2-5; weak D call: TRBD2 (5 bases). This CDR3 spans 15 amino acids. The V end lost 0 bases, the J end lost 7 bases, and 15 bases lay between the germline ends. Germline V lookup: CDR1 MDHEN, CDR2 SYDVKM. The CDR3 DNA reads TGTGCCAGCAGTTTATGGGCCAGTCCACGGGGGACCCAGTACTTC. It translates to CASSLWASPRGTQYF. Using reference TRBV28 and TRBJ2-5 for the parts outside the CDR3, the full variable domain is DVKVTQSSRYLVKRTGEKVFLECVQDMDHENMFWYRQDPGLGLRLIYFSYDVKMKEKGDIPEGYSVSREKKERFSLILESASTNQTSMYLCASSLWASPRGTQYFGPGTRLLVL.

The rearrangement links TRBV24-1 to TRBJ2-5, with TRBD1 identical over 10 bases. V trimming: 7 bases; J trimming: 3 bases; junction bases outside the gene matches: 7. Per germline, CDR1 KGHDR and CDR2 SFDVKD. CDR3 length equals 15 residues. In nucleotides, the CDR3 is TGTGCCACCAGCGCATCCGGGACAGGGGAAGAGACCCAGTACTTC. Protein: CATSASGTGEETQYF.

The chain employs TRBV5-6 and TRBJ1-2; 9 bases are a match to TRBD1. From germline, CDR1 is SGHDT and CDR2 YYEEEE. The junction had 2 bases not matched to a gene; V was cut back by 4 bases and J by 4 bases. The CDR3 has 13 residues. This chain's CDR3 is CASSLDRGYGYTF. The CDR3 nucleotides read TGTGCCAGCAGCCTGGACAGGGGCTATGGCTACACCTTC.

The DNA for the CDR3 is TGTGCCAGCAGCTTAGATTCAGGGGGCGCCGCTGGAAACACCATATATTTT. It is translated as CASSLDSGGAAGNTIYF. V and J are TRBV11-2 and TRBJ1-3, with 8 bases matching TRBD1. V was clipped by 0 bases and J by 2 bases; unmatched bases: 6. This CDR3 spans 17 amino acids. CDR1 and CDR2 (germline): SGHAT, FQNNGV.

The gene calls are TRBV30 and TRBJ2-2; D not certain. The length of the CDR3 is 15 residues. V gave up 0 bases and J gave up 5 bases, with 13 bases separating them. CDR1 and CDR2 (germline): GTSNPN, SVGIG (reference sequence). The CDR3 is CAWSVPPAETGELFF. In DNA, the CDR3 is TGTGCCTGGAGTGTACCCCCCGCGGAAACCGGGGAGCTGTTTTTT.

This clone was recorded once. The chain is built from TRBV10-1 and TRBJ2-1; D call uncertain. Trimming pared 2 bases from V and 5 bases from J, leaving 7 bases between. The CDR3 is made up of 13 amino acids. Germline V gene data show CDR1 as WNHNN and CDR2 as SYGVQD (reference sequence). The CDR3 nucleotides are TGCGCCAGCAGTGAGGGCAGCGACAATGAGCAGTTCTTC. The encoded protein is CASSEGSDNEQFF.

This sequence joins TRBV7-2 and TRBJ2-7; TRBD1 matches 10 bases. Germline lookup yields CDR1 SGHTA and CDR2 FQGNSA. The V gene end was trimmed by 1 base and the J gene end by 4 bases; junction bases not matched to a gene: 7. There are 16 residues in the CDR3. CDR3 nucleotide sequence: TGTGCCAGCAGCTTAGTGGCCTGGGACAGGGGATACGAGCAGTACTTC. Its protein is CASSLVAWDRGYEQYF.